This T cell receptor beta chain was sequenced during a study of cytomegalovirus exposure and HLA in healthy donors. On this clone: Its cognate antigen is unknown. The junction does not match germline at one end; this may be a read error.

Germline CDR1 reads SEHNR; CDR2 reads FQNEAQ (reference sequence). The length of the CDR3 is 14 residues. Study observations and caveats: TCR beta V- and J-gene trimming, according to a later analysis, was linked to a missense DCLRE1C variant. Most observed TCR sequences were rare, whereas some public TCRs were detected in many donors. The majority of CMV-associated TCR beta chains were reported as apparently HLA-restricted in a later analysis. A later examination showed that TCR association rates differed by HLA locus, with DRB1 most and HLA-C fewest.

The PCR employed 60 Vbeta primers together with 13 Jbeta primers. Here immunoSEQ multiplex PCR was the method, and the copy in TCRdb shows in-frame clones only, minus some. The sample has around 110,000 clones; over 60% are singletons. The rearrangement links TRBV7-9 to TRBJ2-7; D is unclear. This TCR was sampled from a man younger than 35 in good health and CMV-seronegative. Material for sequencing was PBMCs. The CDR3 reads CSSSLATGSYEQYF. The CDR3 DNA follows: TGTTCCAGCAGCTTGGCGACTGGGTCCTACGAGCAGTACTTC.